The 25 T cell receptor beta chains below come from one sample, sequenced in a study of T cell responses to AZD1222 COVID-19 vaccine. Clones were read by immunoSEQ multiplex PCR, and TCRdb kept only the in-frame ones, dropping some. This sample carries over 130,000 clones, roughly 92% of them seen once, and the ten largest clones take roughly 5.1%. The sample was peripheral blood, taken on day 0 of AZD1222 vaccination. These receptor sequences come from an adult in good health.

This clone was seen only once. This chain uses TRBV6-5 with TRBJ2-5, with unresolved D. V dropped 6 bases and J dropped 7 bases, with 18 bases sitting between them. This CDR3 spans 14 amino acids. The germline gives CDR1 MNHEY, CDR2 SVGAGI. The CDR3 DNA follows: TGTGCCAGCAGCCCAATGACCGGATCGGCGACCCAGTACTTC. Its translation: CASSPMTGSATQYF.

The V and J genes are TRBV18 and TRBJ1-1; TRBD1 might be the D (5 bases). Germline V CDR1 and CDR2: KGHSH, LQKENI. Trimming stripped 2 bases from V and 1 base from J, with 8 bases between. This CDR3 is 14 amino acids long. CDR3 bases: TGTGCCAGCTCACCATTGGGGCCGAACACTGAAGCTTTCTTT. This encodes CASSPLGPNTEAFF.

The chain carries TRBV28 and TRBJ1-5, with 7 bases that match TRBD1. The CDR3 loop spans 15 amino acids. Unmatched junction bases numbered 12, after V lost 8 bases and J lost 5 bases. Germline V lookup: CDR1 MDHEN, CDR2 SYDVKM. The CDR3 DNA reads as TGTGCCAGCGAGGCGGGAGGGGGCGTCTATCAGCCCCAGCATTTT. The encoded protein is CASEAGGGVYQPQHF.

The gene calls are TRBV19 and TRBJ1-2; D gene uncertain. With 4 bases removed from V and 1 base from J, the gap between germline ends came to 13 bases. The germline gives CDR1 LNHDA, CDR2 SQIVND (reference sequence). The CDR3 sequence is 15 residues long. CDR3 residues: CASSTTRIGNYGYTF. The CDR3 DNA is TGTGCCAGTAGTACCACACGAATCGGTAACTATGGCTACACCTTC.

This clone showed up just a few times. V is TRBV7-9 and J is TRBJ2-3; D not certain. Germline loops: CDR1 SEHNR, CDR2 FQNEAQ (reference sequence). The CDR3 runs 13 residues. V was shortened by 2 bases and J by 6 bases, with 9 bases between the two germline ends. DNA for the CDR3: TGTGCCAGCAGCTTAATACATCTTGATACGCAGTATTTT. Its translation: CASSLIHLDTQYF. The complete variable domain, with remaining parts taken from reference TRBV7-9 and TRBJ2-3, reads DTGVSQNPRHKITKRGQNVTFRCDPISEHNRLYWYRQTLGQGPEFLTYFQNEAQLEKSRLLSDRFSAERPKGSFSTLEIQRTEQGDSAMYLCASSLIHLDTQYFGPGTRLTVL.

The chain combines TRBV3-1 (or the pseudogene TRBV3-2) with TRBJ2-3; D could derive from TRBD1 or TRBD2 (5 bases each). Germline CDR1 LGHDT, CDR2 YNNKEL (reference sequence). The CDR3 contains 15 residues. The V gene lost 4 bases and the J gene lost 1 base, with 12 bases spanning the gap. The CDR3 loop reads CASSPWDLGTDTQYF. CDR3 in DNA: TGTGCCAGCAGCCCGTGGGACCTAGGCACAGATACGCAGTATTTT.

The chain uses TRBV27 and TRBJ2-3; TRBD2 matches at 10 bases. Germline V gives CDR1 MNHEY, CDR2 SMNVEV (reference sequence). The CDR3 runs to 15 residues. With V trimmed by 6 bases and J by 2 bases, 5 bases remained unmatched. Here the CDR3 reads CASSGLAVNTDTQYF. In DNA form, the CDR3 reads TGTGCCAGCAGCGGACTAGCGGTAAACACAGATACGCAGTATTTT.

V is TRBV24-1 and J is TRBJ2-1; 12 bases are a match to TRBD2. Germline V gives CDR1 KGHDR, CDR2 SFDVKD. The CDR3 sequence is 18 residues long. V lost 4 bases to trimming and J lost 7 bases; unmatched junction nucleotides: 13. The CDR3 DNA reads as TGTGCCACCAGTGACCCTGAGGGGGGACTAGCGGGTTTGAATGAGCAGTTCTTC. Its translation is CATSDPEGGLAGLNEQFF.

The chain uses TRBV19 and TRBJ2-3, with 7 bases fitting TRBD1. The trim removed 4 bases at V and 5 bases at J, leaving 15 bases unmatched. The CDR3 has 17 residues. Germline CDR1 is LNHDA and CDR2 is SQIVND (reference sequence). DNA of the CDR3: TGTGCCAGTAGTAGCGACAGGGCCCAATACCGACGAGATACGCAGTATTTT. It specifies CASSSDRAQYRRDTQYF.

V gene TRBV18 combines with J gene TRBJ1-1; TRBD1 matches at 7 bases. The CDR3 covers 15 residues. The germline gives CDR1 KGHSH, CDR2 LQKENI. J lost 4 bases, V lost 3 bases, and 8 bases had no gene match. CDR3 residues: CASSPRQGWTTEAFF. DNA for the CDR3: TGTGCCAGCTCACCGAGACAGGGCTGGACCACTGAAGCTTTCTTT. Using reference TRBV18 and TRBJ1-1 for the parts outside the CDR3, the full variable domain is NAGVMQNPRHLVRRRGQEARLRCSPMKGHSHVYWYRQLPEEGLKFMVYLQKENIIDESGMPKERFSAEFPKEGPSILRIQQVVRGDSAAYFCASSPRQGWTTEAFFGQGTRLTVV.

The chain employs TRBV6-5 and TRBJ2-7; 8 nucleotides agree with TRBD2. V was clipped by 7 bases and J by 3 bases; unmatched bases: 8. The germline gives CDR1 MNHEY, CDR2 SVGAGI. The CDR3 extends over 14 amino acids. The CDR3 sequence: CASTRAGAGYEQYF. The DNA for the CDR3 is TGTGCCAGCACCAGAGCGGGAGCGGGCTACGAGCAGTACTTC.

The count of this clone is one. The CDR3 spells CASSFPGTEDGYTF. CDR3 bases: TGTGCCAGCAGCTTCCCCGGGACAGAAGATGGCTACACCTTC. The chain joins TRBV4-2 to TRBJ1-2, with 7 bases fitting TRBD1. With 5 bases clipped from V and 6 bases from J, the junction kept 9 bases outside the gene matches. CDR1 and CDR2 (germline): LGHNA, YNFKEQ. The CDR3 length is 14 residues.

The chain employs TRBV7-2 and TRBJ2-1, with D maybe TRBD2 (6 bases). This CDR3 has 16 residues. Trimming pared 5 bases from V and 6 bases from J, leaving 20 bases between. Per the germline V gene, CDR1 is SGHTA and CDR2 is FQGNSA. The chain's CDR3 is CASSQRPGEAANEQFF. The CDR3 nucleotides are TGTGCCAGCAGCCAGCGGCCGGGGGAAGCGGCCAATGAGCAGTTCTTC.

This chain uses TRBV28 with TRBJ1-4, with 10 bases lining up with TRBD1. This CDR3 has 15 amino acids. Germline CDR1 is MDHEN and CDR2 is SYDVKM. J was trimmed by 7 bases and V by 5 bases; bases with no gene match: 7. The CDR3 sequence is CASSPGTGVGEKLFF. CDR3 nucleotides: TGTGCCAGCAGTCCGGGGACAGGGGTGGGTGAAAAACTGTTTTTT. Using reference TRBV28 and TRBJ1-4 for the parts outside the CDR3, the full variable domain is DVKVTQSSRYLVKRTGEKVFLECVQDMDHENMFWYRQDPGLGLRLIYFSYDVKMKEKGDIPEGYSVSREKKERFSLILESASTNQTSMYLCASSPGTGVGEKLFFGSGTQLSVL.

The chain recombines TRBV11-2 with TRBJ1-1, with 9 bases matching TRBD1. V dropped 2 bases and J dropped 3; count of bases not matched to a gene: 10. The germline V gene encodes CDR1 SGHAT and CDR2 FQNNGV. The length of the CDR3 is 17 residues. The CDR3 region is CASSLRPGTGTDTEAFF. In DNA form, the CDR3 reads TGTGCCAGCAGCTTACGTCCCGGGACAGGGACGGACACTGAAGCTTTCTTT.

This rearrangement joins TRBV5-4 to TRBJ1-1; 7 bases align to TRBD1. CDR3 size: 15 residues. V shed 3 bases, J shed 3 bases, and the junction held 8 bases outside the gene matches. Germline V gene lookup returns CDR1 SGHNT and CDR2 YYREEE (reference sequence). This chain's CDR3 is CASSSKAGGDTEAFF. CDR3 sequence (DNA): TGTGCCAGCAGCTCAAAGGCAGGGGGAGACACTGAAGCTTTCTTT.

This chain uses TRBV5-1 with TRBJ1-4, with D perhaps matching TRBD1 (6 bases). Germline loops: CDR1 SGHRS, CDR2 YFSETQ. The CDR3 loop spans 14 amino acids. Trimming removed 1 base from V and 6 bases from J, with 10 bases in between. The CDR3 sequence is CASSLRGGDEKLFF. The CDR3, as DNA: TGCGCCAGCAGCTTGCGGGGGGGCGATGAAAAACTGTTTTTT.

V is TRBV5-5 and J is TRBJ2-5; D is ambiguous. The germline V and J ends were trimmed by 0 bases and 5 bases, with 11 bases remaining between them. In germline, CDR1 is SGHKS, CDR2 YYEKEE (reference sequence). CDR3 length: 14 amino acids. Here the CDR3 reads CASSLGLGGETQYF. CDR3 nucleotides: TGTGCCAGCAGCTTGGGACTCGGTGGGGAGACCCAGTACTTC.

CDR3 sequence (DNA): TGTGCCAGCAGTTACGGGGGGGCTGGTACCTACGAGCAGTACTTC. It translates to CASSYGGAGTYEQYF. This chain connects TRBV6-6 to TRBJ2-7, with TRBD2 as a possible D gene (7 bases). This CDR3 is 15 amino acids long. V lost 2 bases to trimming and J lost 2 bases, with 13 bases between them. Germline V gene lookup returns CDR1 MNHNY and CDR2 SVGAGI (reference sequence).

This clone has just a few counts. CDR3 loop: CSVVDSSNYGYTF. The CDR3 DNA follows: TGCAGCGTTGTGGACTCGAGTAACTATGGCTACACCTTC. V usage is TRBV29-1 and J usage is TRBJ1-2; D ambiguous. Trimming removed 4 bases at V and 1 base at J, with 10 bases between. Germline CDR1 SQVTM, CDR2 ANQGSEA. CDR3 length: 13 amino acids.

The rearrangement uses TRBV5-8 and TRBJ2-3, with TRBD2 identical over 10 bases. Germline V gives CDR1 SGHTS, CDR2 YDEGEE. The CDR3 length is 16 residues. V lost 2 bases to trimming and J lost 11 bases; unmatched junction nucleotides: 14. CDR3 coding DNA: TGTGCCAGCAGCTTTGGCCAGCGGGAGGGGCTTGGGATGCAGTATTTT. Translating it yields CASSFGQREGLGMQYF.

The V gene is TRBV11-2, the J gene TRBJ2-7, with D unresolved. The germline V gene encodes CDR1 SGHAT and CDR2 FQNNGV. V gave up 5 bases and J gave up 0 bases, with 8 bases separating them. The CDR3 sequence is 13 residues long. CDR3 in amino acids: CASSPVSSYEQYF. CDR3 DNA: TGTGCCAGCAGCCCAGTAAGCTCCTACGAGCAGTACTTC.

V gene TRBV19 combines with J gene TRBJ2-1, with 8 bases matching TRBD2. V dropped 7 bases and J dropped 2; count of bases not matched to a gene: 10. Germline CDR1 is LNHDA and CDR2 is SQIVND (reference sequence). This CDR3 comprises 16 residues. Here the CDR3 reads CASTPTSVTTYNEQFF. DNA for the CDR3: TGTGCCAGTACCCCGACTAGCGTCACAACCTACAATGAGCAGTTCTTC.

This clone showed up just once. At one end, the junction sequence differs from germline, possibly due to a read error. V and J are TRBV2 and TRBJ2-7; D is unclear. This CDR3 contains 15 residues. CDR1 and CDR2 (germline): SNHLY, FYNNEI. CDR3 sequence (DNA): TGTGCCAGCAATGAAGTATTGAGTAGCTCCTACGAGCAGTACTTC. Translating it yields CASNEVLSSSYEQYF.

V is TRBV2 and J is TRBJ1-4; D is perhaps TRBD1 (5 bases). V lost 4 bases and J lost 6, with 12 bases in between. Germline CDR1 is SNHLY and CDR2 is FYNNEI. The CDR3 has 14 residues. CDR3 amino acids: CASSGGGSYEKLFF. The DNA for the CDR3 is TGTGCCAGCAGTGGGGGGGGGTCCTATGAAAAACTGTTTTTT.